The clone carrying this TCR beta chain occurred a few times. The antigen is not known. CDR1 is SGDLS, CDR2 YYNGEE, per germline. This CDR3 region has 16 residues. J gave up 3 bases and V 1 base, and 5 bases lay outside the gene matches. The primer mix had 60 Vbeta and 13 Jbeta primers. Method: immunoSEQ multiplex PCR; TCRdb's copy keeps in-frame clones and lacks some. Here the sample spans some 120,000 clones, around 79% being singletons. This specimen belongs to a study of cytomegalovirus exposure and HLA in healthy donors. As for the study in general: The study's early data release held 80 million to 95 million unique TCRs from HLA-typed donors. General observations from the study: Excluded were some V segments that proved indistinguishable, including TRBV6-2 and TRBV6-3. Several of the most significant clusters were apparently associated with common viral pathogens in a later analysis. Prior analysis indicated that the majority of TCR beta V segments exhibited productivity approximately 87% or approximately 30% of the time.

Sequencing input: PBMCs. The TCR originated in a woman aged 18-29 years in good health and CMV-seronegative. The V and J genes are TRBV9 and TRBJ1-3; 9 bases fit TRBD1. In nucleotides, the CDR3 is TGTGCCAGCAGCGTAACAGGGGGCGCTTTTGGAAACACCATATATTTT. Residues: CASSVTGGAFGNTIYF. Filled out from reference TRBV9 and TRBJ1-3, the complete variable domain reads DSGVTQTPKHLITATGQRVTLRCSPRSGDLSVYWYQQSLDQGLQFLIQYYNGEERAKGNILERFSAQQFPDLHSELNLSSLELGDSALYFCASSVTGGAFGNTIYFGEGSWLTVV.